This is a list of T cell receptor beta chains from one sample in a study of response to subunit inactivated influenza vaccine. TCRdb reprocessed the RT-PCR reads via MiXCR and lists one record per CDR3 protein. The sample shows just over 300,000 distinct CDR3 sequences, about a fifth of them seen only once. Sequencing used PBMCs from blood, obtained approximately 22 months after vaccination. All receptors derive from a man aged 50-75 years who received an inactivated influenza vaccine. CDR3s leave out the opening cysteine and the closing phenylalanine or tryptophan. Expanded clones get a size class; other rows say once, few or many, or leave the size out.

abundance: few; j_gene: TRBJ2-7; v_gene: TRBV12-3/TRBV12-4; CDR3aa: ASSITGGYEQY
abundance: many; j_gene: TRBJ1-1; v_gene: TRBV3-1; CDR3aa: ASSQDMGPHARAEAF
abundance: NA; j_gene: TRBJ2-5; v_gene: TRBV24-1; CDR3aa: ATSDVRDYGPQY
abundance: NA; j_gene: TRBJ1-4; v_gene: TRBV28; CDR3aa: ASSPGGGGTNEKLF
abundance: few; j_gene: TRBJ2-7; v_gene: TRBV4-3; CDR3aa: ASPYRWWQAPDPYEQY
abundance: NA; j_gene: TRBJ1-2; v_gene: TRBV27; CDR3aa: ASRTPGAYGYT
abundance: NA; j_gene: TRBJ1-6; v_gene: TRBV21-1; CDR3aa: ASSQYSPLH
abundance: few; j_gene: TRBJ2-2; v_gene: TRBV7-2; CDR3aa: ASSYGGELF
abundance: few; j_gene: TRBJ2-3; v_gene: TRBV11-3; CDR3aa: ASSLSGSRGDTQY
abundance: many; j_gene: TRBJ1-6; v_gene: TRBV4-1; CDR3aa: ASSQYWAGNSPLH
abundance: NA; j_gene: TRBJ1-2; v_gene: TRBV18; CDR3aa: ASSPTTGEGYGYT
abundance: NA; j_gene: TRBJ1-5; v_gene: TRBV5-1; CDR3aa: ASRHGTSTNQPQH
abundance: NA; j_gene: TRBJ2-7; v_gene: TRBV6-1; CDR3aa: ASSRDRAYEQY
abundance: NA; j_gene: TRBJ2-1; v_gene: TRBV4-1; CDR3aa: ASSLSGTAHSYNEQF
abundance: NA; j_gene: TRBJ1-4; v_gene: TRBV7-9; CDR3aa: ASSFLGGETEKLF
abundance: NA; j_gene: TRBJ2-7; v_gene: TRBV7-2; CDR3aa: ASSSLMGGYEQY
abundance: NA; j_gene: TRBJ2-7; v_gene: TRBV5-1; CDR3aa: ASSLNSAQTYEQY
abundance: few; j_gene: TRBJ1-2; v_gene: TRBV4-1; CDR3aa: ASSLRTGLNYGYT
abundance: NA; j_gene: TRBJ2-7; v_gene: TRBV3-1; CDR3aa: ASSQDRATSSYEQY
abundance: few; j_gene: TRBJ2-3; v_gene: TRBV4-3; CDR3aa: ASSQDRQVTQY
abundance: few; j_gene: TRBJ2-6; v_gene: TRBV20-1; CDR3aa: SARGTGHTKGSGANVLT
abundance: NA; j_gene: TRBJ2-3; v_gene: TRBV10-3; CDR3aa: AISDFLDTQY
abundance: few; j_gene: TRBJ1-1; v_gene: TRBV29-1; CDR3aa: SVDSIGGTEAF
abundance: few; j_gene: TRBJ2-1; v_gene: TRBV12-3/TRBV12-4; CDR3aa: AVGGLNEQF
abundance: NA; j_gene: TRBJ2-1; v_gene: TRBV5-1; CDR3aa: ASTRDTSYNEQF
abundance: few; j_gene: TRBJ2-1; v_gene: TRBV18; CDR3aa: ASSPPNGNNEQF
abundance: few; j_gene: TRBJ2-2; v_gene: TRBV4-3; CDR3aa: ASSQTGTGVTGELF
abundance: NA; j_gene: TRBJ2-7; v_gene: TRBV20-1; CDR3aa: SARVAEYEQY
abundance: NA; j_gene: TRBJ1-2; v_gene: TRBV5-4; CDR3aa: ASSYQAGVSSFYGYT
abundance: NA; j_gene: TRBJ2-7; v_gene: TRBV29-1; CDR3aa: SVTGSREQY
abundance: NA; j_gene: TRBJ2-1; v_gene: TRBV28; CDR3aa: ASSPGFGRAYNEQF
abundance: few; j_gene: TRBJ1-1; v_gene: TRBV20-1; CDR3aa: SARPRGSTEAF
abundance: many; j_gene: TRBJ2-1; v_gene: TRBV5-1; CDR3aa: ASSTTSGGAGYNEQF
abundance: NA; j_gene: TRBJ2-1; v_gene: TRBV9; CDR3aa: ASNTGNYNEQF
abundance: NA; j_gene: TRBJ2-5; v_gene: TRBV19; CDR3aa: ATAPDRTQETQY
abundance: NA; j_gene: TRBJ1-4; v_gene: TRBV4-2; CDR3aa: ASSRINTRDNEKLF
abundance: NA; j_gene: TRBJ1-5; v_gene: TRBV20-1; CDR3aa: SARIQGASGQPQH
abundance: NA; j_gene: TRBJ1-1; v_gene: TRBV5-5; CDR3aa: ASSYHDTEAF
abundance: few; j_gene: TRBJ1-1; v_gene: TRBV25-1; CDR3aa: ASTLGFTEAF
abundance: NA; j_gene: TRBJ2-1; v_gene: TRBV4-3; CDR3aa: ASSQEGWGSPNNEQF
abundance: many; j_gene: TRBJ2-2; v_gene: TRBV7-3; CDR3aa: ASSSGLAGAGELF
abundance: NA; j_gene: TRBJ1-5; v_gene: TRBV6-2/TRBV6-3; CDR3aa: ASILTGTGGFNQPQH
abundance: NA; j_gene: TRBJ2-1; v_gene: TRBV15; CDR3aa: ATSGLAGSNEQF
abundance: NA; j_gene: TRBJ2-3; v_gene: TRBV29-1; CDR3aa: SVVISFTDTQY
abundance: few; j_gene: TRBJ1-2; v_gene: TRBV27; CDR3aa: ASSPKSTGYGYT
abundance: many; j_gene: TRBJ1-4; v_gene: TRBV7-2; CDR3aa: ASSLVSGEKLF
abundance: NA; j_gene: TRBJ2-5; v_gene: TRBV28; CDR3aa: ASSGGQAVTQY
abundance: NA; j_gene: TRBJ2-7; v_gene: TRBV7-9; CDR3aa: ASSRAAGNFY
abundance: NA; j_gene: TRBJ1-1; v_gene: TRBV6-2/TRBV6-3; CDR3aa: ASRRSGYDTEAF
abundance: few; j_gene: TRBJ2-2; v_gene: TRBV9; CDR3aa: ASSVGQANTGELF
abundance: NA; j_gene: TRBJ2-4; v_gene: TRBV5-1; CDR3aa: ASSLTSATKNIQY
abundance: few; j_gene: TRBJ1-1; v_gene: TRBV19; CDR3aa: ASSVDRGMNTEAF
abundance: NA; j_gene: TRBJ2-7; v_gene: TRBV2; CDR3aa: ASSVRDTSYEQY
abundance: NA; j_gene: TRBJ2-5; v_gene: TRBV24-1; CDR3aa: ATSPGGSETQY
abundance: NA; j_gene: TRBJ2-1; v_gene: TRBV7-2; CDR3aa: ASSFERNNEQF